The text below deals with one T cell receptor (beta chain). One junction end does not reproduce the germline sequence, and a read error may be involved. Germline V gives CDR1 SGHTA, CDR2 FQGNSA. The CDR3 covers 15 residues. This specimen belongs to a study of Graves' ophthalmopathy and Graves' hyperthyroidism. As for the study in general: Untreated patients at initial diagnosis provided peripheral blood.

Additional autoimmune diseases, uncontrolled infections, pregnancy or lactation disqualified patients. Transcripts of RNA were the source for amplifying TCR beta CDR3 regions. An initial RT-PCR round employing HTBI primers preceded a second-round multiplex PCR. TCRdb re-analysed the multiplex PCR reads in MiXCR, keeping a single row per CDR3 protein. The table lists about 660,000 distinct CDR3 sequences, under 50% of them singletons, with 3% to 3.5% in the top ten. Material: peripheral blood. The receptor's source is an adult man with Graves' ophthalmopathy. This chain links TRBV7-2 with TRBJ2-7, with TRBD2 identical over 7 bases. The CDR3 here is CASSFLAENSYEQHF. The CDR3 DNA reads TGTGCCAGCAGCTTCCTAGCGGAGAACTCCTACGAGCAGCACTTC.